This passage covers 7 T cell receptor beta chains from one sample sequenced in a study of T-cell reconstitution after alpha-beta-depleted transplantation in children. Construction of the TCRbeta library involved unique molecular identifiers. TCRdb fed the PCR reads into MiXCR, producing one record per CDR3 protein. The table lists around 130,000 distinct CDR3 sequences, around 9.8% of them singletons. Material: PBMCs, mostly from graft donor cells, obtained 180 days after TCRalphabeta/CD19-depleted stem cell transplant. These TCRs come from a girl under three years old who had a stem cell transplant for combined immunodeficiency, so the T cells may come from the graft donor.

The CDR3 spells CASRTANTGELFF. As DNA, the CDR3 is TGTGCCAGCAGGACAGCGAACACCGGGGAGCTGTTTTTT. This chain uses TRBV6-1 with TRBJ2-2; a weak D match, TRBD1 (5 bases). The CDR3 runs 13 residues. From germline, CDR1 is MNHNS and CDR2 SASEGT. V was cut by 6 bases and J by 0 bases, with 5 bases left in between.

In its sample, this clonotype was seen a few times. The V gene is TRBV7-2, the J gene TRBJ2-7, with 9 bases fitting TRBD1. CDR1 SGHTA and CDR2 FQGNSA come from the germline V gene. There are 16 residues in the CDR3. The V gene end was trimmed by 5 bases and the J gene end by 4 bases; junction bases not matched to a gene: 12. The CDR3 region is CASSPSPGQGRYEQYF. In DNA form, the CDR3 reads TGTGCCAGCAGCCCGAGTCCGGGACAGGGAAGGTACGAGCAGTACTTC.

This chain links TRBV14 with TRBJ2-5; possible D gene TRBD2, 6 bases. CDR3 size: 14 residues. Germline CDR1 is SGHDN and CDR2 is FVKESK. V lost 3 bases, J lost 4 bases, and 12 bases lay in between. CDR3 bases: TGTGCCAGCAGCCAGGACCCAGCGGGAGAGACCCAGTACTTC. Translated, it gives CASSQDPAGETQYF.

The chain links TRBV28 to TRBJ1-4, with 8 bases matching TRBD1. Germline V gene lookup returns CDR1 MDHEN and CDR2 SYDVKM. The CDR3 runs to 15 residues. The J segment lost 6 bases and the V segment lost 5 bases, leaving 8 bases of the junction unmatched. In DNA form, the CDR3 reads TGTGCCAGCAGTATAAACAGGGGGTTGTATGAAAAACTGTTTTTT. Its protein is CASSINRGLYEKLFF.

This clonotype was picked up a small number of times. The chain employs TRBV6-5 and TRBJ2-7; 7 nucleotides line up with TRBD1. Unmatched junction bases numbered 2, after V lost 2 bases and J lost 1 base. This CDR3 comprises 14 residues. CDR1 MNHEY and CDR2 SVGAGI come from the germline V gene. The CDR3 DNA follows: TGTGCCAGCAGTTACGGGACAGCTTCCTACGAGCAGTACTTC. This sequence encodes CASSYGTASYEQYF.

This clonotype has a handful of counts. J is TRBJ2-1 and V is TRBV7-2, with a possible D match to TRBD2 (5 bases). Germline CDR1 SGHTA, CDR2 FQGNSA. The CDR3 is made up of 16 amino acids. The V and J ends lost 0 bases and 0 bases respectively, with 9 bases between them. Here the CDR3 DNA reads TGTGCCAGCAGCTTAGCGAGCGGTAGCTCCTACAATGAGCAGTTCTTC. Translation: CASSLASGSSYNEQFF.

The CDR3 reads CSASPGGVAGELFF. The CDR3 DNA reads as TGCAGCGCCTCCCCGGGGGGAGTGGCCGGGGAGCTGTTTTTT. V usage is TRBV29-1 and J usage is TRBJ2-2; 7 bases agree with TRBD2. J lost 6 bases, V lost 7 bases, and 11 bases had no gene match. This CDR3 is built from 14 residues. Germline loops: CDR1 SQVTM, CDR2 ANQGSEA.